The next 24 T cell receptor beta chains were all read from a single sample in a study of beta chain features in type 1 diabetes (dated by TCRdb to 2016 to 2019). Library preparation employed the immunoSEQ multiplex PCR assay. The entire amount of isolated RNA was reverse transcribed using the High Capacity cDNA Reverse Transcription Kit, so the sequenced TCRB transcripts were expressed ones. Entries here come from immuneACCESS through TCRdb and include only in-frame sequences with V and J called. Some clones fail to appear in such tables; in the studies checked, an unresolved V gene covers under half of the shortfall, and the cause of the remainder is unknown. The sample includes 250,000 or so clones, with approximately 70% observed a single time. The ten most abundant clones make up around 0.05% of the sample. Sequencing was done on a sample of naive CD4+ T cells from blood. The intended sense of this specimen's cell subset or site label: true naive CD4+ T cells. The receptors were gathered from a man aged 25 to 45 in good health.

The chain carries TRBV30 and TRBJ1-4; 9 bases map to TRBD1. CDR3 length equals 17 residues. V was pared by 0 bases and J by 4 bases, with 9 bases of the junction left unmatched. The germline V gene encodes CDR1 GTSNPN and CDR2 SVGIG (reference sequence). In DNA, the CDR3 is TGTGCCTGGAGTGTACTGGACAGGGGTCGGGGTAATGAAAAACTGTTTTTT. This codes for CAWSVLDRGRGNEKLFF.

This chain links TRBV14 with TRBJ2-1; 9 bases map to TRBD2. The CDR3 has 17 amino acids. V trimming: 3 bases; J trimming: 7 bases; junction bases outside the gene matches: 13. Germline V gene lookup returns CDR1 SGHDN and CDR2 FVKESK. In DNA, the CDR3 is TGTGCCAGCAGCCATTCCCCGTATAGCGGGAGTAGGAATGAGCAGTTCTTC. This translates into CASSHSPYSGSRNEQFF.

This clone has only a few counts. The rearrangement joins TRBV23-1 to TRBJ2-7, with a tentative D call TRBD1 (6 bases). TRBV23-1 is an ORF for which the function is uncertain. The V end lost 10 bases, the J end lost 0 bases, and 13 bases lay between the germline ends. CDR3 length: 13 amino acids. CDR3 in DNA: TGCGCCAAGACCGACAGGAACTCCTACGAGCAGTACTTC. This gives the protein CAKTDRNSYEQYF.

In DNA, the CDR3 is TGCGCCAGCAGCTTAGGGAACAGGGGAGATACGCAGTATTTT. It yields the protein CASSLGNRGDTQYF. The V and J genes are TRBV5-1 and TRBJ2-3; 7 bases map to TRBD1. J was trimmed by 5 bases and V by 2 bases; bases with no gene match: 5. Germline V gene data show CDR1 as SGHRS and CDR2 as YFSETQ. The length of the CDR3 is 14 residues.

CDR3 protein: CASSQDWGSVQYF. CDR3 coding DNA: TGCGCCAGCAGCCAAGATTGGGGTAGTGTGCAGTATTTT. The V gene is TRBV4-3, the J gene TRBJ2-3; D gene unclear. The V gene's germline CDR1 is LGHNA and CDR2 YSLEER. Trimming took off 0 bases at V and 11 bases at J, with 12 bases between the two ends. The CDR3 totals 13 residues.

V is TRBV5-4 and J is TRBJ2-2, with D tentatively TRBD2 (6 bases). Deletions cut 2 bases from V and 1 base from J, with 9 bases between. Per the germline V gene, CDR1 is SGHNT and CDR2 is YYREEE (reference sequence). The CDR3 is made up of 15 amino acids. The CDR3 protein is CASSFGGVNTGELFF. For the CDR3, the DNA is TGTGCCAGCAGCTTCGGCGGGGTGAACACCGGGGAGCTGTTTTTT.

This clone turned up a few times. This sequence joins TRBV29-1 and TRBJ1-1; D perhaps matches TRBD1 (5 bases). Trimming removed 7 bases from V and 3 bases from J, with 15 bases in between. The germline CDR1 and CDR2 sequences are SQVTM and ANQGSEA. This CDR3 spans 13 amino acids. For the CDR3, the DNA is TGCAGCGCCCGGACAAAAAGGGACACTGAAGCTTTCTTT. It is translated as CSARTKRDTEAFF. Full variable domain (outside the CDR3, taken from reference TRBV29-1 and TRBJ1-1): SAVISQKPSRDICQRGTSLTIQCQVDSQVTMMFWYRQQPGQSLTLIATANQGSEATYESGFVIDKFPISRPNLTFSTLTVSNMSPEDSSIYLCSARTKRDTEAFFGQGTRLTVV.

The chain recombines TRBV29-1 with TRBJ2-7; 9 bases fit TRBD1. V lost 7 bases to trimming and J lost 1 base; unmatched junction nucleotides: 5. Germline V lookup: CDR1 SQVTM, CDR2 ANQGSEA. The length of the CDR3 is 13 residues. The CDR3 here is CSAQDRGSYEQYF. The CDR3 DNA follows: TGCAGCGCCCAGGACAGGGGATCCTACGAGCAGTACTTC.

The rearrangement joins TRBV2 to TRBJ2-2, with a possible D match to TRBD2 (6 bases). Germline CDR1 SNHLY, CDR2 FYNNEI. The CDR3 runs 14 residues. Trimming cost V 6 bases and J 2 bases, with 10 bases left between them. CDR3 sequence (DNA): TGTGCCAGCAGGGGGACTTCAAACACCGGGGAGCTGTTTTTT. Residues: CASRGTSNTGELFF.

The rearrangement uses TRBV30 and TRBJ2-5; the D gene could be TRBD1 or TRBD2 (5 bases each). CDR1 is GTSNPN and CDR2 is SVGIG in the germline V gene (reference sequence). Trimming left V 4 bases short and J 4 bases short, with 13 bases between. The CDR3 extends over 13 amino acids. CDR3 nucleotides: TGTGCCTGGAACCGGGGCCTTGGAGAGACCCAGTACTTC. Translating it yields CAWNRGLGETQYF.

This clone was detected only a few times. The chain links TRBV29-1 to TRBJ1-2; D may be TRBD1 (5 bases). The germline V gene has CDR1 SQVTM and CDR2 ANQGSEA. V was trimmed by 2 bases and J by 3 bases, leaving 13 bases between them. The CDR3 runs 14 residues. The CDR3 DNA follows: TGCAGCGTTGAACCCCGATGGGGCGACTATGGCTACACCTTC. It specifies CSVEPRWGDYGYTF.

The sample holds a few counts of this clone. The chain recombines TRBV30 with TRBJ2-1; 8 bases align to TRBD1. V lost 0 bases and J lost 3; bases outside the gene matches: 4. CDR1 GTSNPN and CDR2 SVGIG come from the germline V gene (reference sequence). There are 15 residues in the CDR3. The CDR3 nucleotides read TGTGCCTGGAGTGTTTGGACAGGGAACTACAATGAGCAGTTCTTC. Protein: CAWSVWTGNYNEQFF.

CDR3 protein: CATSRELAVYEQYF. Here the CDR3 DNA reads TGTGCCACCAGCAGAGAACTAGCGGTCTACGAGCAGTACTTC. The chain recombines TRBV15 with TRBJ2-7; 8 bases are a match to TRBD2. Germline CDR1 and CDR2: LNHNV and YYDKDF (reference sequence). Trimming removed 0 bases from V and 3 bases from J; junction bases left unmatched: 1. CDR3 length equals 14 residues.

CDR3 region: CASSPSTDPNEQFF. In nucleotides, the CDR3 is TGTGCCAGCAGCCCCTCTACCGACCCCAATGAGCAGTTCTTC. The V gene is TRBV7-9, the J gene TRBJ2-1, with D unresolved. The CDR3 runs to 14 residues. CDR1 and CDR2 (germline): SEHNR, FQNEAQ (reference sequence). Trimming stripped 5 bases from V and 6 bases from J, with 14 bases between.

The table lists this clone with a few counts. The V call is TRBV29-1, the J call TRBJ2-1; weak D call: TRBD2 (6 bases). This CDR3 is 16 amino acids long. V shed 7 bases and J shed 1 base, with 20 bases lying between them. Germline lookup yields CDR1 SQVTM and CDR2 ANQGSEA. The CDR3 protein is CSASARRESSYNEQFF. The CDR3, as DNA: TGCAGCGCTTCAGCTCGACGGGAGAGTTCCTACAATGAGCAGTTCTTC.

This clone was counted only a few times. The V gene is TRBV10-3, the J gene TRBJ2-4; 8 bases map to TRBD1. The CDR3 has 16 residues. V gave up 3 bases and J gave up 3 bases; unmatched junction bases: 7. Germline CDR1 is ENHRY and CDR2 is SYGVKD. The CDR3 loop reads CAISDRQGSGKNIQYF. CDR3 nucleotide sequence: TGTGCCATCAGTGACAGACAGGGGTCGGGCAAAAACATTCAGTACTTC.

The chain couples TRBV7-9 to TRBJ2-1, with D hard to call. The V end lost 6 bases, the J end lost 9 bases, and 12 bases lay between the germline ends. Germline V gene data show CDR1 as SEHNR and CDR2 as FQNEAQ (reference sequence). The length of the CDR3 is 12 residues. For the CDR3, the DNA is TGTGCCAGCAGTCCCGTTAGCTTTGAGCAGTTCTTC. It translates to CASSPVSFEQFF.

J is TRBJ1-2 and V is TRBV29-1; 10 bases fit TRBD1. The V gene end was trimmed by 6 bases and the J gene end by 6 bases; junction bases not matched to a gene: 10. This CDR3 has 14 residues. Germline V gene sequence: CDR1 SQVTM, CDR2 ANQGSEA. CDR3 sequence (DNA): TGCAGCGTACGGGACAGGGGTACGTCGGATGGCTACACCTTC. Its translation is CSVRDRGTSDGYTF.

This chain links TRBV11-2 with TRBJ1-6; TRBD1 is a possible D gene (5 bases). From germline, CDR1 is SGHAT and CDR2 FQNNGV. Trimming took 1 base from V and 2 from J, leaving 12 bases between them. The CDR3 consists of 17 residues. CDR3 DNA: TGTGCCAGCAGCTTAGTCCTGGGGCAGACCTATAATTCACCCCTCCACTTT. It codes for CASSLVLGQTYNSPLHF. Supplemented by reference TRBV11-2 and TRBJ1-6, the full variable domain reads EAGVAQSPRYKIIEKRQSVAFWCNPISGHATLYWYQQILGQGPKLLIQFQNNGVVDDSQLPKDRFSAERLKGVDSTLKIQPAKLEDSAVYLCASSLVLGQTYNSPLHFGNGTRLTVT.

The CDR3 DNA follows: TGCGCCAGCAGCTTGGAAGGGACTTCTTACACCGGGGAGCTGTTTTTT. Translation: CASSLEGTSYTGELFF. This chain joins TRBV5-1 and TRBJ2-2, with a weak D call TRBD2 (6 bases). V lost 0 bases and J 3 bases, leaving 12 bases between the germline ends. CDR3 length: 16 amino acids. Germline CDR1 is SGHRS and CDR2 is YFSETQ.

The chain combines TRBV4-1 with TRBJ2-7; D is undetermined. V was clipped by 7 bases and J by 4 bases, with 17 bases between them. The CDR3 spans 14 residues. In germline, CDR1 is MGHRA, CDR2 YSYEKL. CDR3 nucleotides: TGCGCCAGCACCCCGGAGCCCGCTTCTTACGAGCAGTACTTC. Encoded protein: CASTPEPASYEQYF.

The table lists this clone with a count of one. The V gene is TRBV7-2, the J gene TRBJ2-1; TRBD2 is a possible D gene (5 bases). The V gene lost 7 bases and the J gene lost 4 bases, with 14 bases spanning the gap. Per germline, CDR1 SGHTA and CDR2 FQGNSA. This CDR3 region has 14 residues. Written as DNA, the CDR3 is TGTGCCAGCACCGCGAGAGGGAGATACAATGAGCAGTTCTTC. It specifies CASTARGRYNEQFF.

A few counts support this clone. This chain uses TRBV30 with TRBJ1-1; a possible D gene is TRBD1 (5 bases). CDR1 and CDR2 (germline): GTSNPN, SVGIG (reference sequence). The V end was cut by 2 bases, the J end by 4 bases, with 8 bases between. The CDR3 consists of 12 residues. In DNA form, the CDR3 reads TGTGCCTGGAGTCCCCAGGGCACTGAAGCTTTCTTT. Translated, it gives CAWSPQGTEAFF.

As DNA, the CDR3 is TGTGCCAGCAGCCTTTCGACAGGGGTTCAGCCCCAGCATTTT. It specifies CASSLSTGVQPQHF. The chain recombines TRBV7-9 with TRBJ1-5; 8 positions agree with TRBD1. After removal of 5 bases from V and 6 bases from J, the junction contained 6 bases not matched to a gene. This CDR3 has 14 amino acids. Germline V gene lookup returns CDR1 SEHNR and CDR2 FQNEAQ (reference sequence).